This T cell receptor (beta chain) derives from a study of shared clonotypes between healthy human individuals. General study points: Donor scarcity curtailed the genetic and exposure-history diversity represented herein. Non-shared clonotypes had lower generation probabilities than clonotypes shared by all four sorted-subset donors.

Points on this clone: Its antigen remains unidentified.

Per the germline V gene, CDR1 is MNHEY and CDR2 is SMNVEV (reference sequence). The V end lost 4 bases, the J end lost 5 bases, and 11 bases lay between the germline ends. This CDR3 is 13 amino acids long. Recent acute infections and vaccinations were absent in the healthy HIV-negative adult donors. The authors split each subset's genomic DNA evenly across several immunoSEQ plates. Only in-frame clones appear in the TCRdb table, and some are missing; sequencing was by immunoSEQ multiplex PCR. This sample has roughly 2.2 million clones, with more than 85% found just once. The rearrangement joins TRBV27 to TRBJ2-5; D ambiguous. This TCR came from a man aged 18 to 30 in good health. Some clones in this sample may be carry-over from other donors' samples. Sequences were obtained from naive CD4+ T cells from PBMCs. Subset of the sample: CD45RA+ positively selected. CDR3 nucleotides: TGTGCCAGCAGTTACCGACCCGGGGAGACCCAGTACTTC. Translating it yields CASSYRPGETQYF.